One sample yielded the 31 T cell receptor beta chains listed below, sequenced in a study of blood T cell repertoires in COVID-19. Method: immunoSEQ multiplex PCR; TCRdb's copy keeps in-frame clones and lacks some. Of over 100,000 clones listed, approximately 89% were seen once; the top ten hold around 10%. The sequenced sample consisted of peripheral blood. These receptors came from a woman between 65 and 79 years old with COVID-19, enrolled during active disease.

This clone has just one count. The chain carries TRBV11-3 and TRBJ2-1, with a weak D call TRBD2 (7 bases). The germline gives CDR1 SGHNT, CDR2 YENEEA. CDR3 length equals 15 residues. V lost 5 bases and J lost 1, with 12 bases in between. CDR3 bases: TGTGCCAGCAGCCCGAGGGGGGGGTCCTACAATGAGCAGTTCTTC. Protein: CASSPRGGSYNEQFF.

This sequence joins TRBV4-2 and TRBJ2-1; 7 bases match TRBD2. The ends lost 2 bases at V and 5 bases at J; junction bases unmatched: 3. The V gene's germline CDR1 is LGHNA and CDR2 YNFKEQ. The CDR3 is 14 amino acids. The DNA for the CDR3 is TGTGCCAGCAGCCAAATTCGGGGGGACAATGAGCAGTTCTTC. Its translation is CASSQIRGDNEQFF.

The V call is TRBV5-1, the J call TRBJ1-2, with 8 bases identical to TRBD1. From germline, CDR1 is SGHRS and CDR2 YFSETQ. This CDR3 has 15 amino acids. Trimming at V came to 4 bases and at J to 4 bases, leaving 9 bases not matched to a gene. CDR3 sequence: CASSLGTGLFYGYTF. The CDR3 DNA sequence: TGCGCCAGCAGCCTCGGGACAGGCCTCTTCTATGGCTACACCTTC.

The genes are TRBV11-2 and TRBJ1-6, with TRBD1 as a possible D gene (6 bases). This CDR3 has 15 amino acids. CDR1 and CDR2 from the germline V gene are SGHAT and FQNNGV. V lost 4 bases, J lost 6 bases, and 13 bases lay in between. CDR3 sequence reads: CASSSSRGINSPLHF. CDR3 nucleotides: TGTGCCAGCAGCTCCTCCAGGGGCATTAATTCACCCCTCCACTTT. Complete variable domain (other parts from reference TRBV11-2 and TRBJ1-6): EAGVAQSPRYKIIEKRQSVAFWCNPISGHATLYWYQQILGQGPKLLIQFQNNGVVDDSQLPKDRFSAERLKGVDSTLKIQPAKLEDSAVYLCASSSSRGINSPLHFGNGTRLTVT.

The CDR3 coding sequence is TGTGCCAGCGGGACAGAGTTTTTAGACCAAAGGTCACCCCTCCACTTT. Protein: CASGTEFLDQRSPLHF. The chain combines TRBV28 with TRBJ1-6; 7 bases are shared with TRBD1. The CDR3 extends over 16 amino acids. CDR1 is MDHEN, CDR2 SYDVKM, per germline. Trimming removed 8 bases from V and 10 bases from J; junction bases left unmatched: 17.

The J gene is TRBJ1-1, the V gene TRBV7-2; D possibly corresponds to TRBD1 (6 bases). The CDR3 is made up of 14 amino acids. CDR1 and CDR2 from the germline V gene are SGHTA and FQGNSA. Trimming shortened V by 2 bases and J by 3 bases, and 10 bases separated the two germline ends. The CDR3 DNA reads TGTGCCAGCAGCTTAAAACAGGGAGACACTGAAGCTTTCTTT. Translating gives CASSLKQGDTEAFF.

The chain couples TRBV5-4 to TRBJ1-1, with a tentative D call TRBD1 (6 bases). CDR1 SGHNT and CDR2 YYREEE come from the germline V gene (reference sequence). Trimming cost V 6 bases and J 5 bases, with 17 bases left between them. CDR3 length: 14 residues. In DNA form, the CDR3 reads TGTGCCAGCATCCAAAGCGGGGGGCAGACTGAAGCTTTCTTT. Amino acids: CASIQSGGQTEAFF.

The V and J genes are TRBV30 and TRBJ1-1; D possibly corresponds to TRBD1 (6 bases). This CDR3 spans 12 amino acids. Trimming removed 5 bases at V and 2 bases at J, with 9 bases between. Germline-derived CDR1 and CDR2 are GTSNPN and SVGIG (reference sequence). Written as DNA, the CDR3 is TGTGCCTGGGGGGGCACCAACACTGAAGCTTTCTTT. This codes for CAWGGTNTEAFF.

The V gene is TRBV11-2, the J gene TRBJ2-3; TRBD2 agrees at 8 bases. This CDR3 has 16 residues. V was pared by 0 bases and J by 5 bases, with 7 bases of the junction left unmatched. Germline-derived CDR1 and CDR2 are SGHAT and FQNNGV. CDR3 bases: TGTGCCAGCAGCTTAGAAGGGACTAGGGGTATAGATACGCAGTATTTT. It yields the protein CASSLEGTRGIDTQYF.

CDR3 sequence (DNA): TGTGCCAGTAGCCGCGCCTCTTGGACAGGGGGCAACCCTGAGCAGTACTTC. This translates into CASSRASWTGGNPEQYF. This chain connects TRBV19 to TRBJ2-7; TRBD1 aligns across 11 bases. Germline V CDR1 and CDR2: LNHDA, SQIVND (reference sequence). The ends lost 6 bases at V and 7 bases at J; junction bases unmatched: 17. This CDR3 spans 17 amino acids.

The gene calls are TRBV27 and TRBJ2-5; D unresolved. CDR1 is MNHEY and CDR2 is SMNVEV in the germline V gene (reference sequence). V was pared by 0 bases and J by 2 bases, with 7 bases between. This CDR3 is built from 14 residues. This CDR3 is CASSLSRNQETQYF. The CDR3 DNA is TGTGCCAGCAGTTTATCGCGGAATCAAGAGACCCAGTACTTC.

V usage is TRBV7-8 and J usage is TRBJ2-7; 10 bases line up with TRBD1. Looked up from germline, CDR1 is SGHVS and CDR2 is FQNEAQ. Trimming took 4 bases from V and 3 from J; bases not matched to a gene: 9. The CDR3 totals 16 residues. The chain's CDR3 is CASSSPGQGTLYEQYF. CDR3 DNA sequence: TGTGCCAGCAGCTCGCCGGGACAGGGGACCCTCTACGAGCAGTACTTC.

The chain recombines TRBV12-5 with TRBJ2-1; 9 bases map to TRBD1. The germline CDR1 and CDR2 sequences are LGHNT and FRNRAP. V was clipped by 2 bases and J by 2 bases; unmatched bases: 13. CDR3 size: 19 residues. The DNA for the CDR3 is TGTGCTAGTGGTTTGACCACCCCGTCAAGGGACAGGGCCTACAATGAGCAGTTCTTC. Translation gives CASGLTTPSRDRAYNEQFF.

This clone has only a few counts. The chain employs TRBV6-5 and TRBJ2-2; the D gene is possibly TRBD1 (5 bases). Per the germline V gene, CDR1 is MNHEY and CDR2 is SVGAGI. The CDR3 runs to 15 residues. V dropped 2 bases and J dropped 1 base, with 8 bases sitting between them. The CDR3 loop is CASSYEQGNTGELFF. The DNA of the CDR3 is TGTGCCAGCAGTTACGAGCAGGGGAACACCGGGGAGCTGTTTTTT.

The V and J genes are TRBV7-9 and TRBJ2-3, with D possibly being TRBD2 (6 bases). The CDR3 covers 16 residues. Germline lookup yields CDR1 SEHNR and CDR2 FQNEAQ (reference sequence). V lost 3 bases to trimming and J lost 5 bases, with 18 bases between them. In DNA, the CDR3 is TGTGCCAGCAGCTTGTGGAGGGACCCCGGTTTAGATACGCAGTATTTT. Amino acids: CASSLWRDPGLDTQYF.

The chain links TRBV4-1 to TRBJ1-2; the match to TRBD1 covers 7 bases. The CDR3 contains 15 residues. Germline V CDR1 and CDR2: MGHRA, YSYEKL. J lost 5 bases, V lost 3 bases, and 9 bases had no gene match. CDR3 sequence (DNA): TGCGCCAGCAGCCAGACATACAGGGGCAATTATGGCTACACCTTC. Translating it yields CASSQTYRGNYGYTF.

The V call is TRBV28, the J call TRBJ2-5, with 11 positions matching TRBD1. The V gene end was trimmed by 4 bases and the J gene end by 5 bases; junction bases not matched to a gene: 6. CDR3 length equals 15 residues. Germline CDR1 MDHEN, CDR2 SYDVKM. CDR3 in DNA: TGTGCCAGCAGTTATGGGGGGACAGGGGGGGAGACCCAGTACTTC. Translation gives CASSYGGTGGETQYF.

This chain joins TRBV19 and TRBJ2-7; D is possibly TRBD1 (6 bases). The CDR3 loop spans 15 amino acids. V lost 6 bases and J 2 bases, leaving 17 bases between the germline ends. CDR1 is LNHDA and CDR2 is SQIVND in the germline V gene (reference sequence). CDR3: CASSQTGSGTYEQYF. The DNA of the CDR3 is TGTGCCAGTAGCCAGACAGGCTCGGGGACCTACGAGCAGTACTTC.

V gene TRBV6-6 combines with J gene TRBJ1-6, with 10 nucleotides matching TRBD1. The CDR3 extends over 16 amino acids. The ends lost 4 bases at V and 5 bases at J; junction bases unmatched: 5. Germline CDR1 reads MNHNY; CDR2 reads SVGAGI (reference sequence). CDR3 bases: TGTGCCAGCAGTTGGGACAGGGGACGGGATAATTCACCCCTCCACTTT. Translated, it gives CASSWDRGRDNSPLHF.

V usage is TRBV5-1 and J usage is TRBJ2-1, with 10 bases aligning to TRBD2. Trimming at V came to 1 base and at J to 8 bases, leaving 9 bases not matched to a gene. The CDR3 is 16 residues long. Germline V gene lookup returns CDR1 SGHRS and CDR2 YFSETQ. This chain's CDR3 is CASSLTSGVDSDEQFF. The CDR3 coding sequence is TGCGCCAGCAGCTTGACTAGCGGGGTGGATTCGGATGAGCAGTTCTTC.

The V and J genes are TRBV30 and TRBJ2-7, with 9 positions matching TRBD1. The CDR3 covers 17 residues. V shed 2 bases, J shed 4 bases, and the junction held 15 bases outside the gene matches. Germline assignment: CDR1 GTSNPN and CDR2 SVGIG (reference sequence). CDR3: CAWSLTRRQGGRYEQYF. Written as DNA, the CDR3 is TGTGCCTGGAGTCTAACAAGGAGACAGGGGGGGAGATACGAGCAGTACTTC.

This clone was picked up a small number of times. The chain uses TRBV2 and TRBJ1-2, with D perhaps TRBD1 (5 bases). Trimming shortened V by 6 bases and J by 1 base, and 15 bases separated the two germline ends. There are 15 residues in the CDR3. In germline, CDR1 is SNHLY, CDR2 FYNNEI. The CDR3 reads CASRQGQGFNYGYTF. The CDR3 DNA sequence: TGTGCCAGCAGACAAGGGCAGGGTTTTAACTATGGCTACACCTTC.

This sequence joins TRBV3-1 (or the pseudogene TRBV3-2) and TRBJ1-3; D unclear. V dropped 1 base and J dropped 0 bases, with 7 bases sitting between them. CDR3 length equals 15 residues. Per germline, CDR1 LGHDT and CDR2 YNNKEL (reference sequence). The CDR3 bases are TGTGCCAGCAGCCAAGGGCAGTACTCTGGAAACACCATATATTTT. It translates to CASSQGQYSGNTIYF.

J is TRBJ1-2 and V is TRBV19; D uncertain. Trimming pared 6 bases from V and 3 bases from J, leaving 11 bases between. The germline V gene has CDR1 LNHDA and CDR2 SQIVND (reference sequence). There are 13 residues in the CDR3. CDR3 nucleotides: TGTGCCAGTAGCCGCAGGCACCACTATGGCTACACCTTC. Translating it yields CASSRRHHYGYTF.

The chain uses TRBV29-1 and TRBJ1-2; 10 positions agree with TRBD1. Germline loops: CDR1 SQVTM, CDR2 ANQGSEA. The CDR3 loop spans 15 amino acids. Germline trimming cut 5 bases from V and 4 bases from J; bases unmatched to any gene: 10. The CDR3 spells CSVSLGQGIVYGYTF. CDR3 DNA sequence: TGCAGCGTTTCCCTGGGACAGGGGATAGTCTATGGCTACACCTTC.

This chain links TRBV12-3 or TRBV12-4 with TRBJ2-2; unclear D gene. The CDR3 runs 13 residues. Trimming left V 6 bases short and J 6 bases short, with 11 bases between. The CDR3 DNA is TGTGCCAGCAGCCCTCGCCCGGCCGGGGAGCTGTTTTTT. Protein product: CASSPRPAGELFF.

The chain joins TRBV19 to TRBJ1-2, with 7 bases matching TRBD1. Germline CDR1 and CDR2: LNHDA and SQIVND (reference sequence). CDR3 length: 13 residues. The V segment lost 5 bases and the J segment 8 bases; nucleotides outside the gene matches: 8. The CDR3 DNA reads as TGTGCCAGTAGTGGGGACAGCCCTTGGGGCTACACCTTC. Its protein is CASSGDSPWGYTF.

V gene TRBV18 combines with J gene TRBJ1-2; no clear D. Trimming removed 3 bases from V and 8 bases from J, with 13 bases in between. Germline V lookup: CDR1 KGHSH, CDR2 LQKENI. The CDR3 length is 13 residues. The chain's CDR3 is CASSPLEDSGYTF. In DNA form, the CDR3 reads TGTGCCAGCTCACCTTTAGAGGATTCCGGCTACACCTTC.

This clone showed up just a few times. The rearrangement joins TRBV7-2 to TRBJ1-2; 7 bases match TRBD1. CDR1 is SGHTA and CDR2 is FQGNSA in the germline V gene. The CDR3 is made up of 13 amino acids. The J segment lost 8 bases and the V segment lost 5 bases, leaving 8 bases of the junction unmatched. The CDR3 loop reads CASSQQGIEGYTF. The DNA for the CDR3 is TGTGCCAGCAGCCAACAGGGGATTGAGGGCTACACCTTC.

The chain uses TRBV6-5 and TRBJ1-1, with 7 bases that match TRBD1. Germline V gene sequence: CDR1 MNHEY, CDR2 SVGAGI. The V gene end was trimmed by 7 bases and the J gene end by 1 base; junction bases not matched to a gene: 9. The CDR3 runs 15 residues. For the CDR3, the DNA is TGTGCCAGCAATAGATTCAGGGGGAGGAACACTGAAGCTTTCTTT. It encodes CASNRFRGRNTEAFF.

V is TRBV6-5 and J is TRBJ1-2, with D unclear. CDR3 length: 12 amino acids. Per germline, CDR1 MNHEY and CDR2 SVGAGI. Trimming shortened V by 5 bases and J by 2 bases, and 6 bases separated the two germline ends. CDR3 sequence: CASSPLNYGYTF. The CDR3 DNA reads TGTGCCAGCAGTCCCTTAAACTATGGCTACACCTTC.